This T cell receptor beta chain was sequenced during a study of identical twins. Regarding the study as a whole: The abundant beta clonotypes from cord blood had fewer insertions, and memory repertoires had none of this.

Germline values: CDR1 SGHRS, CDR2 YFSETQ. Trimming left V 3 bases short and J 5 bases short, with 17 bases between. The CDR3 loop spans 15 amino acids. This clonotype showed up many times. Its antigen is not identified. TCRdb used MiXCR to reprocess the 5' RACE reads, holding one entry per CDR3 protein. Here the sample spans about 500,000 distinct CDR3 sequences, roughly an eighth being singletons. The sample was also linked to a second study, of yellow fever vaccine responses in identical twins.

Sequencing was performed on CD4+ T cells sorted from blood. The clonotype comes from a woman between 18 and 29 years old in good health. V and J are TRBV5-1 and TRBJ2-5; tentatively, D is TRBD1 or TRBD2 (5 bases each). The CDR3: CASSSGTGSGETQYF. The CDR3 nucleotides read TGCGCCAGCAGCTCCGGGACGGGGAGTGGGGAGACCCAGTACTTC.